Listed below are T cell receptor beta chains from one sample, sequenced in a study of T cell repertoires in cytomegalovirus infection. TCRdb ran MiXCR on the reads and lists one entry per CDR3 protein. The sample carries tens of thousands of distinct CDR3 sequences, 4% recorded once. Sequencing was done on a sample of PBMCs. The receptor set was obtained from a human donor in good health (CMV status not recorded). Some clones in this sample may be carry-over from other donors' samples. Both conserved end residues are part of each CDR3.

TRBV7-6,CASSFLSGGINNEQFF
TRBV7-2,CASSLVVGQGYSPLHF
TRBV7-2,CASSLPSPPLDTQYF
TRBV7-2,CASSGGGANVLTF
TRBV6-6,CASSKSGQPYEQYF
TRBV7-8,CASSLGLAAGPSGNTIYF
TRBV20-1,CSVSQQGRSNQPQHF
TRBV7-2,CASSFSGGQGRNEQFF
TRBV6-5,CASSYTTGLPLHF
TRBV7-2,CASSLDGGQVVGNVEAFF
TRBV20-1,CSATGTYQETQYF
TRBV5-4,CASSLGLTNTGELFF
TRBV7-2,CASSLGAGQRYEQYF
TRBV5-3,CASSTLKRGSYNEQFF
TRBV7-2,CASSFGQLNTEAFF
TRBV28,CASSLPPSWDPETQYF
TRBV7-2,CASSFPGAFF
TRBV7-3,CASSEGGRDTQYF
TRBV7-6,CASSLATSGKGEQFF
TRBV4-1,CASSLKPGSTDGYTF
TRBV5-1,CASSPTLNQETQYF
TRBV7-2,CASSLRQGAGYTF
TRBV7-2,CASSARRIAGEQFF
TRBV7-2,CASSLNPDFNYGYTF
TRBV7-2,CASSHSAQNTEAFF
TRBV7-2,CASSLVFRTGSPLHF
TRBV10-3,CAISESGYEQYF
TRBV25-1,CASGRGWGPNTEAFF
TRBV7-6,CASSIRQGRSYEQYF
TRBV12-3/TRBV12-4,CASSLAGTSTDEQFF
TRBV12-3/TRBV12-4,CASSFLIYEQYF
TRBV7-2,CASSFSAGSYEQYF
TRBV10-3,CAGKGVLTDTQYF
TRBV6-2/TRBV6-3,CASSRDRTNYGYTF
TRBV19,CASSIRDEQFF
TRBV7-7,CASSSGLAGGGETQYF
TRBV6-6,CASRGTTPYEQYF